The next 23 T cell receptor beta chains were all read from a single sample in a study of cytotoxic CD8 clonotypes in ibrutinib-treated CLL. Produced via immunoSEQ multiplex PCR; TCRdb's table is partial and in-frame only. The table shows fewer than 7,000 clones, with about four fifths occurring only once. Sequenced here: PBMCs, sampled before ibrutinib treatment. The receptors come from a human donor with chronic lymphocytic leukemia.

The CDR3 sequence: CASSLKALAGPPQFF. The CDR3 DNA sequence: TGTGCCAGCAGCTTAAAGGCCCTAGCGGGTCCACCGCAGTTCTTC. The chain uses TRBV7-2 and TRBJ2-1, with TRBD2 matching over 8 bases. With 2 bases clipped from V and 12 bases from J, the junction kept 12 bases outside the gene matches. The CDR3 covers 15 residues. Germline lookup yields CDR1 SGHTA and CDR2 FQGNSA.

CDR3 nucleotides: TGTGCCAGCTCACCGCCGGGCGGGAGAACGATTGAGCAGTTCTTC. Residues: CASSPPGGRTIEQFF. The genes are TRBV18 and TRBJ2-1; 7 positions agree with TRBD2. Trimming at V came to 3 bases and at J to 9 bases, leaving 11 bases not matched to a gene. Germline loops: CDR1 KGHSH, CDR2 LQKENI. The CDR3 consists of 15 residues.

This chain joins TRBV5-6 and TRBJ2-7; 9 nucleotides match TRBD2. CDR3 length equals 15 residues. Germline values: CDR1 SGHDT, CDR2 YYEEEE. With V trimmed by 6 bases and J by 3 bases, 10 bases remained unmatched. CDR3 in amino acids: CASTLGASGIYEQYF. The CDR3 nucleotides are TGTGCCAGCACCTTAGGTGCTAGCGGGATCTACGAGCAGTACTTC.

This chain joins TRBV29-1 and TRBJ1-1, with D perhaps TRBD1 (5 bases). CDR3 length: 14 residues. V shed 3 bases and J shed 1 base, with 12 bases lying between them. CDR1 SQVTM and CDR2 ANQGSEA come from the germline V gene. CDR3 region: CSVDRDRQNTEAFF. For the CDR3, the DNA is TGCAGCGTTGACCGTGACAGACAGAACACTGAAGCTTTCTTT.

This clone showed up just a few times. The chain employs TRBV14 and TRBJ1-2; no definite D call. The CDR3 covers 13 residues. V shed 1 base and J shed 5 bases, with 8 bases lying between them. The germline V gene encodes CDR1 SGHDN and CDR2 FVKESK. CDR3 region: CASSQGSPYGYTF. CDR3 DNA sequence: TGTGCCAGCAGCCAAGGCTCCCCATATGGCTACACCTTC.

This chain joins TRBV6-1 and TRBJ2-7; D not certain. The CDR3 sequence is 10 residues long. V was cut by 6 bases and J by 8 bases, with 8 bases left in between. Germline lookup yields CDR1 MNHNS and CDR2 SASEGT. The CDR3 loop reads CASRNGKQYF. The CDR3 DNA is TGTGCCAGCAGGAATGGAAAGCAGTACTTC.

For the CDR3, the DNA is TGTGCCACAAGACTAGCGGGGGACCCCTACAATGAGCAGTTCTTC. It is translated as CATRLAGDPYNEQFF. The chain joins TRBV19 to TRBJ2-1; 12 positions match TRBD2. Germline-derived CDR1 and CDR2 are LNHDA and SQIVND (reference sequence). CDR3 size: 15 residues. Trimming took 10 bases from V and 2 from J; bases not matched to a gene: 6.

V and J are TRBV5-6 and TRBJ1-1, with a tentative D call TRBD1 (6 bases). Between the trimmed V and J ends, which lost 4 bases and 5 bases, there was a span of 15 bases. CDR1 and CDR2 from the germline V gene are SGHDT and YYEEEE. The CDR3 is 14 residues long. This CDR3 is CASSLPHRATEAFF. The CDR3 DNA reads TGTGCCAGCAGCCTCCCCCACAGGGCGACTGAAGCTTTCTTT.

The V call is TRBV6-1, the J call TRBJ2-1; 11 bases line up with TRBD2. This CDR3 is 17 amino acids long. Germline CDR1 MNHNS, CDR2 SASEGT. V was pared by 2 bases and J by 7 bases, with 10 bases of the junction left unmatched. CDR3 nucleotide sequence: TGTGCCAGCAGTGAAAGGCTAGCGGGAGGTGGGGGGAATGAGCAGTTCTTC. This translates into CASSERLAGGGGNEQFF.

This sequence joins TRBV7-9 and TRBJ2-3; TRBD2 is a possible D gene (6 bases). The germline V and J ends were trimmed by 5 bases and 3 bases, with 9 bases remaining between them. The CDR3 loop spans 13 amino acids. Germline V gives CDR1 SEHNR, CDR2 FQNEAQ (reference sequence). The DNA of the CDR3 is TGTGCCAGCAGCCGGAGGGAAACAGATACGCAGTATTTT. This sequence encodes CASSRRETDTQYF.

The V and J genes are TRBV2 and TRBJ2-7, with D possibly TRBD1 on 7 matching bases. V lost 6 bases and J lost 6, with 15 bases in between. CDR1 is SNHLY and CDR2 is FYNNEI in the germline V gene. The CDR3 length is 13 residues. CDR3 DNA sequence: TGTGCCAGCAGAGCGGACAGGCGGGGCGAGCAGTACTTC. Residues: CASRADRRGEQYF.

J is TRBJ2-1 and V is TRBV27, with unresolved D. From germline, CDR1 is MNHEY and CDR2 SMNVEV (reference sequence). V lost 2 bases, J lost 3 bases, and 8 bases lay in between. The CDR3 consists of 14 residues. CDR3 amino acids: CASSLRGGYNEQFF. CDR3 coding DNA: TGTGCCAGCAGTTTAAGAGGTGGCTACAATGAGCAGTTCTTC.

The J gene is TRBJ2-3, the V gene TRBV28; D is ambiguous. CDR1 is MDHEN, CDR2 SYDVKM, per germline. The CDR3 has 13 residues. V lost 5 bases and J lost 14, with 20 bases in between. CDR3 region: CASSPAFPGYWYF. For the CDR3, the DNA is TGTGCCAGCAGTCCTGCTTTCCCGGGCTACTGGTATTTT. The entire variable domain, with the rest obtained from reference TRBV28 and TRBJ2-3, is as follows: DVKVTQSSRYLVKRTGEKVFLECVQDMDHENMFWYRQDPGLGLRLIYFSYDVKMKEKGDIPEGYSVSREKKERFSLILESASTNQTSMYLCASSPAFPGYWYFGPGTRLTVL.

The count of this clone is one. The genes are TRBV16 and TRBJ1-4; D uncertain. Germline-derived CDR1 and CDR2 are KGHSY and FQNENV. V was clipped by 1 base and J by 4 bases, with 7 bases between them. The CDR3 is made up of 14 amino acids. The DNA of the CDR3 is TGTGCCAGCAGCCAATTGGGTCTTAATGAAAAACTGTTTTTT. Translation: CASSQLGLNEKLFF.

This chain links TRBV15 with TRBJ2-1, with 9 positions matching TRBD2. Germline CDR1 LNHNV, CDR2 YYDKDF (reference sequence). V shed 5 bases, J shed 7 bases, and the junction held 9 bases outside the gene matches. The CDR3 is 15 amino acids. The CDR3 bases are TGTGCCACCAGCTTCGCGGGGGGGAGGGCGAATGAGCAGTTCTTC. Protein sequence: CATSFAGGRANEQFF.

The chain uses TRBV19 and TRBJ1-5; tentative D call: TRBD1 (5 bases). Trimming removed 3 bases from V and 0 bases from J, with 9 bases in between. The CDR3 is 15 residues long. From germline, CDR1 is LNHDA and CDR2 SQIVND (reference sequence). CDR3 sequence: CASSIPGYSNQPQHF. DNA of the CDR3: TGTGCCAGTAGTATCCCAGGGTATAGCAATCAGCCCCAGCATTTT.

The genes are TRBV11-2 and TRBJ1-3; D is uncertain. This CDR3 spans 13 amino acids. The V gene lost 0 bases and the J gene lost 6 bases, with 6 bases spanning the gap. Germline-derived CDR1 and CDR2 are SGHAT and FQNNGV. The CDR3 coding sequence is TGTGCCAGCAGCTTAGAAAGGGTAAACACCATATATTTT. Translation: CASSLERVNTIYF.

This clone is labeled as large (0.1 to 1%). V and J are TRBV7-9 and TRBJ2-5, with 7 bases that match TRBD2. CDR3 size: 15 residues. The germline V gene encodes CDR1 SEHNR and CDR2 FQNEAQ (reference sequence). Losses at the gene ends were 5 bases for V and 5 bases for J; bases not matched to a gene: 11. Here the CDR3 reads CASSPGLVGWETQYF. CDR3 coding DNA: TGTGCCAGCAGCCCTGGACTAGTAGGTTGGGAGACCCAGTACTTC.

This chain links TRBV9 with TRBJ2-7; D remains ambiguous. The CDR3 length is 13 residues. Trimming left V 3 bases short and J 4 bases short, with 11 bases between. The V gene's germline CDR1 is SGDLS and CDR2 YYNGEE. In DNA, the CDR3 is TGTGCCAGCAGCGCAGGTGTGTCGTACGAGCAGTACTTC. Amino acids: CASSAGVSYEQYF.

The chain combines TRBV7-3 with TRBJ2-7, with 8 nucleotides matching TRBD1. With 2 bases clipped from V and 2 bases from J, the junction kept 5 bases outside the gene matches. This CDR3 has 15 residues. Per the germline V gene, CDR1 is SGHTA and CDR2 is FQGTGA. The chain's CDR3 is CASSLGTGTPYEQYF. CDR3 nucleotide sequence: TGTGCCAGCAGCTTAGGGACAGGAACTCCCTACGAGCAGTACTTC.

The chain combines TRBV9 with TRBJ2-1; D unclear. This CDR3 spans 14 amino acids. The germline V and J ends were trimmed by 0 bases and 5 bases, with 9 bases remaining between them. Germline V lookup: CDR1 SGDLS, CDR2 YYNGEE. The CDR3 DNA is TGTGCCAGCAGCGTAGAAGGTACGGACAATGAGCAGTTCTTC. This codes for CASSVEGTDNEQFF.

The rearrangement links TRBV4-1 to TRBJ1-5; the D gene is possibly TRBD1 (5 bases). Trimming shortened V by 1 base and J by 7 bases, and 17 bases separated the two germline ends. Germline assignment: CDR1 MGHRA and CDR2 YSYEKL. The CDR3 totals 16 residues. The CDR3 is CASSQAVGLPGQPQHF. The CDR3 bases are TGCGCCAGCAGCCAAGCGGTGGGGCTCCCGGGGCAGCCCCAGCATTTT.

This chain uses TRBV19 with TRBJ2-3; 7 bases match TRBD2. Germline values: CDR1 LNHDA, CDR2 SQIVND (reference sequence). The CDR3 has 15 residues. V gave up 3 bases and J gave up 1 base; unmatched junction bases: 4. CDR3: CASSIGGRGTDTQYF. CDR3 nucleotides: TGTGCCAGTAGTATCGGCGGGAGAGGCACAGATACGCAGTATTTT.